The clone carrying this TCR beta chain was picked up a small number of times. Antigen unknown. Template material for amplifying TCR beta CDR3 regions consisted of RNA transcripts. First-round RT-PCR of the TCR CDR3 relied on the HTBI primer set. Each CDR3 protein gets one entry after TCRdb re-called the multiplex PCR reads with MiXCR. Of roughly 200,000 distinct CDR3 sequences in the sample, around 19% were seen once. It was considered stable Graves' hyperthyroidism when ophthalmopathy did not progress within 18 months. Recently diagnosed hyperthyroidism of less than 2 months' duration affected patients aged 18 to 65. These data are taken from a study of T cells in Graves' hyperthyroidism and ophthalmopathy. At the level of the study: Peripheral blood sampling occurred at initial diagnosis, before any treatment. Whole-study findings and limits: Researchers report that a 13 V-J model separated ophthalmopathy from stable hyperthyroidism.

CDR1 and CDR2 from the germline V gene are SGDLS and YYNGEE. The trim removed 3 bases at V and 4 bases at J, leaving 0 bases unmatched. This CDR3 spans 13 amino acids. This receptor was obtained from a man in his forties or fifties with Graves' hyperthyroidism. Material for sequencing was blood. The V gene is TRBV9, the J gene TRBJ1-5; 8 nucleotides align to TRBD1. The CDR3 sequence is CASSGQGNQPQHF. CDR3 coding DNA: TGTGCCAGCAGCGGACAGGGGAATCAGCCCCAGCATTTT.